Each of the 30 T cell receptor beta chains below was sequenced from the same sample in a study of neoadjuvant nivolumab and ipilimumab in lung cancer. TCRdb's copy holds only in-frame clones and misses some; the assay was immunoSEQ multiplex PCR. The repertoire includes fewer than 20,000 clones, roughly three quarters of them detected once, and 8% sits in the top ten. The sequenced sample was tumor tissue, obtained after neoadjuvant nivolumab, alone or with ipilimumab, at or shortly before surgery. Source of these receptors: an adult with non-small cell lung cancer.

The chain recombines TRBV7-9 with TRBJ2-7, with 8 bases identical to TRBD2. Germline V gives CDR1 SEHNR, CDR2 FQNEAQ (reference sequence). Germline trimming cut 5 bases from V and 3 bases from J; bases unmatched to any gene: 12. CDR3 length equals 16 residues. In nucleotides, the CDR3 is TGTGCCAGCAGCCCCGGACCGGGACTAGGTCGCTACGAGCAGTACTTC. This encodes CASSPGPGLGRYEQYF.

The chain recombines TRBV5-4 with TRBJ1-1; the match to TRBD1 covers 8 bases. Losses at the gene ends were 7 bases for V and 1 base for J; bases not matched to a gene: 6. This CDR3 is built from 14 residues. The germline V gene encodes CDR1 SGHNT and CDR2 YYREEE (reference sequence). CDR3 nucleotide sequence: TGTGCCAGCGGTGACAGGGGAGGGAACACTGAAGCTTTCTTT. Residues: CASGDRGGNTEAFF.

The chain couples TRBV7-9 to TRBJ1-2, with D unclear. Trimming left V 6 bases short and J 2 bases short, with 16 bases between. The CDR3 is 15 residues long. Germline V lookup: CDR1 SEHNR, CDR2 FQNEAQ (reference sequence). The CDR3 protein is CASRPSAGVNYGYTF. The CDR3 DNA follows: TGTGCCAGCAGACCCTCGGCAGGTGTAAACTATGGCTACACCTTC.

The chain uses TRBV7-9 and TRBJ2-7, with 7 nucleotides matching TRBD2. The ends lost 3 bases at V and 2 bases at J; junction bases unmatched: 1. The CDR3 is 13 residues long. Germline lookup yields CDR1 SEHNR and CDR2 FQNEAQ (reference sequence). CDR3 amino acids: CASSFAGAYEQYF. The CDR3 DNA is TGTGCCAGCAGCTTCGCGGGGGCCTACGAGCAGTACTTC. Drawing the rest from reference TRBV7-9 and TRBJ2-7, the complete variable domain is DTGVSQNPRHKITKRGQNVTFRCDPISEHNRLYWYRQTLGQGPEFLTYFQNEAQLEKSRLLSDRFSAERPKGSFSTLEIQRTEQGDSAMYLCASSFAGAYEQYFGPGTRLTVT.

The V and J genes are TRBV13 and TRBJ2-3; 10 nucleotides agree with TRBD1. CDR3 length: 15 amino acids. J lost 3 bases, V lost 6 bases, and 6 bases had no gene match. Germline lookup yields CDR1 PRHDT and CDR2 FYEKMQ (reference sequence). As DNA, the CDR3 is TGTGCCAGCAGGGGGGGACAGGGGATGACAGATACGCAGTATTTT. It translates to CASRGGQGMTDTQYF. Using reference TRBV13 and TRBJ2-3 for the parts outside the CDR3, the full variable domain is AAGVIQSPRHLIKEKRETATLKCYPIPRHDTVYWYQQGPGQDPQFLISFYEKMQSDKGSIPDRFSAQQFSDYHSELNMSSLELGDSALYFCASRGGQGMTDTQYFGPGTRLTVL.

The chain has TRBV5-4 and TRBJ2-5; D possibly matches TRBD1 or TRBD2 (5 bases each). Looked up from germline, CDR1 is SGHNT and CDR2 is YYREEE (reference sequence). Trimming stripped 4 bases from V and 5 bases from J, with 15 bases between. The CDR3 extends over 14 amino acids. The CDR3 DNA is TGTGCCAGCAGCGAAACGGGACGAGAGGAGACCCAGTACTTC. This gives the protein CASSETGREETQYF.

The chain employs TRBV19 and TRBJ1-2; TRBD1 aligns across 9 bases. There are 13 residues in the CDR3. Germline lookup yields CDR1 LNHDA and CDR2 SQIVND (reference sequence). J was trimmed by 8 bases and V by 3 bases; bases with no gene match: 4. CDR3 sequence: CASSMGQGFGYTF. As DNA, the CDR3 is TGTGCCAGTAGTATGGGACAGGGTTTCGGCTACACCTTC.

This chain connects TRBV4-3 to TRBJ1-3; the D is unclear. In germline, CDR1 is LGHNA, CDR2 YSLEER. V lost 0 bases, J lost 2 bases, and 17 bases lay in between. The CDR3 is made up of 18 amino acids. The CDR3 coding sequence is TGCGCCAGCAGCCAAGATCTCCCGGGTCTCCGTCCTGGAAACACCATATATTTT. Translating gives CASSQDLPGLRPGNTIYF.

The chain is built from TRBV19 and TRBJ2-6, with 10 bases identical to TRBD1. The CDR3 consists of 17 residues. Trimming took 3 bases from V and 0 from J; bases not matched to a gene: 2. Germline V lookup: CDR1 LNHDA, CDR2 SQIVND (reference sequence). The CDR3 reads CASSMGTGVSGANVLTF. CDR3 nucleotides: TGTGCCAGTAGTATGGGGACAGGGGTCTCTGGGGCCAACGTCCTGACTTTC.

The CDR3 DNA reads as TGTGCCTGGAGTAGGGGGGCCTCCTACAATGAGCAGTTCTTC. Its translation is CAWSRGASYNEQFF. The gene calls are TRBV30 and TRBJ2-1; D may correspond to TRBD1 or TRBD2 (6 bases each). The CDR3 runs to 14 residues. The V end lost 2 bases, the J end lost 0 bases, and 8 bases lay between the germline ends. In germline, CDR1 is GTSNPN, CDR2 SVGIG (reference sequence).

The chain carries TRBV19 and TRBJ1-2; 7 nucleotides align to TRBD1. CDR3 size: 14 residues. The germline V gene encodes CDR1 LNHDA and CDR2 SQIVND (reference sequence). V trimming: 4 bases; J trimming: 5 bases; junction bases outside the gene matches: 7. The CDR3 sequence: CASSRGAGGYGYTF. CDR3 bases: TGTGCCAGTAGTAGGGGGGCAGGGGGTTATGGCTACACCTTC.

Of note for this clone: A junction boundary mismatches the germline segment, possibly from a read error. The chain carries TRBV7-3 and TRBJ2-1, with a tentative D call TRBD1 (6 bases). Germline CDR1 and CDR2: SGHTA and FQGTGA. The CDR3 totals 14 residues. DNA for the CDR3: TGTGCCAGCAGCCTAACCCACAGGGAGTTTGAGCAGTTCTTC. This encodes CASSLTHREFEQFF.

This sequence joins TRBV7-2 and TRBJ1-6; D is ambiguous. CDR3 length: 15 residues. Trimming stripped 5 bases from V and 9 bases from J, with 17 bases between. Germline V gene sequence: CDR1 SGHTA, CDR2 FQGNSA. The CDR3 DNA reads TGTGCCAGCAGCCCTTTTGGGGAAATCCCTTCACCCCTCCACTTT. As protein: CASSPFGEIPSPLHF.

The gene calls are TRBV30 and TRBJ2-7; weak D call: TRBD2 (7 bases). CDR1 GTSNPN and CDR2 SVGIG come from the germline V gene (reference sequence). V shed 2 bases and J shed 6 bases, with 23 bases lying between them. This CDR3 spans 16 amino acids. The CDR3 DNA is TGTGCCTGGAGTCCCCTGGGGGGGCCAATTTTGGGCGAGCAGTACTTC. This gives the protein CAWSPLGGPILGEQYF.

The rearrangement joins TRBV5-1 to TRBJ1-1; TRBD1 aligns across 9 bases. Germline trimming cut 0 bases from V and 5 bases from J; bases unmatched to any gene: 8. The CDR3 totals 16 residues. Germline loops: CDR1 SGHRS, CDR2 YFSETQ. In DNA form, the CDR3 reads TGCGCCAGCAGCTTGGGGGACAGGGTGGGTGTAACTGAAGCTTTCTTT. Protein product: CASSLGDRVGVTEAFF.

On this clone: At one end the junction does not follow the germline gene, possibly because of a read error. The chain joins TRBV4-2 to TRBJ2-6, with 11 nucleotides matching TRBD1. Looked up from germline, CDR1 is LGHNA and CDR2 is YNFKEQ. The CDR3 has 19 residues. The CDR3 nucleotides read TGTGCCAGCAGCCAAGATCTCGCGTCCGGGACAGGGGGGCCCAAGGTCCTGACTTTC. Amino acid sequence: CASSQDLASGTGGPKVLTF.

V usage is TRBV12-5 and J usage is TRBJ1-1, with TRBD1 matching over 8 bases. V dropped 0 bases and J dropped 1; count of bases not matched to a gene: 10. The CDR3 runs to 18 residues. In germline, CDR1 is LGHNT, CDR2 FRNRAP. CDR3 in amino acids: CASGLVGGTGGTNTEAFF. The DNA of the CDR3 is TGTGCTAGTGGTTTGGTTGGAGGGACAGGAGGAACGAACACTGAAGCTTTCTTT.

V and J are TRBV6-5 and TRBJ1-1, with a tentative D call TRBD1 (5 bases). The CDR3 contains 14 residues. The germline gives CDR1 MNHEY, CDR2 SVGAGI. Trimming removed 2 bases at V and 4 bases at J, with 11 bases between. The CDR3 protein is CASSYAGFGTEAFF. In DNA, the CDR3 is TGTGCCAGCAGTTACGCAGGGTTTGGCACTGAAGCTTTCTTT.

The CDR3 here is CAWSENSDTQYF. CDR3 DNA sequence: TGTGCCTGGAGCGAGAATAGCGATACGCAGTATTTT. The chain carries TRBV30 and TRBJ2-3; D gene ambiguous. The CDR3 is 12 residues long. The V gene lost 3 bases and the J gene lost 6 bases, with 10 bases spanning the gap. Looked up from germline, CDR1 is GTSNPN and CDR2 is SVGIG (reference sequence).

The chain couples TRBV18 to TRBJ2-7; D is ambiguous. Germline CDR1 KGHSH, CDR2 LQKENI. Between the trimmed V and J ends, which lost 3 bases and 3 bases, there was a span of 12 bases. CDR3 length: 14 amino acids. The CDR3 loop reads CASSPVETYYEQYF. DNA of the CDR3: TGTGCCAGCTCACCCGTAGAAACTTACTACGAGCAGTACTTC.

CDR3 sequence: CASSQATSGREQFF. CDR3 in DNA: TGTGCCAGCAGCCAAGCAACTAGCGGTAGGGAGCAGTTCTTC. The chain couples TRBV4-2 to TRBJ2-1; 8 bases are a match to TRBD2. Per germline, CDR1 LGHNA and CDR2 YNFKEQ. This CDR3 has 14 residues. V shed 1 base and J 10 bases; nucleotides not matched to a gene: 6.

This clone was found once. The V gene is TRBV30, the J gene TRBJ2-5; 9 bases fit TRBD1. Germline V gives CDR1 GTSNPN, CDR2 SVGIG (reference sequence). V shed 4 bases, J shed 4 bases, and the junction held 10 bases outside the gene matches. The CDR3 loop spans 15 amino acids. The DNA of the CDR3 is TGTGCCTGGATGGTTCGGGACAGGGACGCAGAGACCCAGTACTTC. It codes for CAWMVRDRDAETQYF.

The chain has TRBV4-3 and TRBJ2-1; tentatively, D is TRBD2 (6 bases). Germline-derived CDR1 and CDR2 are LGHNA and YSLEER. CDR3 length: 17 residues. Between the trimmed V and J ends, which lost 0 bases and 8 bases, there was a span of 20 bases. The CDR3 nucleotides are TGCGCCAGCAGCCAAGACTCGCAGGCCGGAGGGGCCGATGAGCAGTTCTTC. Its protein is CASSQDSQAGGADEQFF.

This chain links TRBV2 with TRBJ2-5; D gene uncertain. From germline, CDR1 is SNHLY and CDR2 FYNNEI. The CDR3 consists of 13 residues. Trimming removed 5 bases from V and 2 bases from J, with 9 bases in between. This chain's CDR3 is CASSLIEQETQYF. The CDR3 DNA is TGTGCCAGCAGTCTTATCGAACAAGAGACCCAGTACTTC.

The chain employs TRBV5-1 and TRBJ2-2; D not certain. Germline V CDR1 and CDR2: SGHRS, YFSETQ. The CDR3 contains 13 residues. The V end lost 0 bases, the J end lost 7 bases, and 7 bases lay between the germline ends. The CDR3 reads CASSLGMNGELFF. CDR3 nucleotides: TGCGCCAGCAGCTTGGGCATGAACGGGGAGCTGTTTTTT. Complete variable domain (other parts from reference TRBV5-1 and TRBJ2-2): KAGVTQTPRYLIKTRGQQVTLSCSPISGHRSVSWYQQTPGQGLQFLFEYFSETQRNKGNFPGRFSGRQFSNSRSEMNVSTLELGDSALYLCASSLGMNGELFFGEGSRLTVL.

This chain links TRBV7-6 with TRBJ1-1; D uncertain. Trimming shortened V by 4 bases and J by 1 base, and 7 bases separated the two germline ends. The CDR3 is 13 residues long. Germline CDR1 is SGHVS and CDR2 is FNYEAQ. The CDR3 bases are TGTGCCAGCAGCTCTCTAGAGAACACTGAAGCTTTCTTT. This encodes CASSSLENTEAFF.

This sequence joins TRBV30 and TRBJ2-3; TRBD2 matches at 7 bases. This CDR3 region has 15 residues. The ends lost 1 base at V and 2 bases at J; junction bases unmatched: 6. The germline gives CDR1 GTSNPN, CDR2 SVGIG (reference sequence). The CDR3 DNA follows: TGTGCCTGGAGTGCTAGCGGAGCCGCCACAGATACGCAGTATTTT. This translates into CAWSASGAATDTQYF.

CDR3 in DNA: TGTGCCAGCAGCTTGGAACCGGGTCATGAAGCTTTCTTT. Protein product: CASSLEPGHEAFF. This chain links TRBV5-4 with TRBJ1-1; D ambiguous. The germline CDR1 and CDR2 sequences are SGHNT and YYREEE (reference sequence). The V and J ends lost 0 bases and 7 bases respectively, with 10 bases between them. The length of the CDR3 is 13 residues.

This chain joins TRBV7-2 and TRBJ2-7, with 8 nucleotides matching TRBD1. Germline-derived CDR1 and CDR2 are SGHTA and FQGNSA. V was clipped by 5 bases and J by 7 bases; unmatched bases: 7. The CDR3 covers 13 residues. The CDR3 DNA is TGTGCCAGCAGCCTGAGGACAGGGCAGGAGCAGTACTTC. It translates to CASSLRTGQEQYF.

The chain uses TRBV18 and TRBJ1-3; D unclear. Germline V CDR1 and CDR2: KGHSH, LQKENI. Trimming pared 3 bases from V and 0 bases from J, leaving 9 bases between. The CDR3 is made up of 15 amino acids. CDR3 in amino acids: CASSPAGLSGNTIYF. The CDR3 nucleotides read TGTGCCAGCTCACCGGCAGGACTCTCTGGAAACACCATATATTTT.